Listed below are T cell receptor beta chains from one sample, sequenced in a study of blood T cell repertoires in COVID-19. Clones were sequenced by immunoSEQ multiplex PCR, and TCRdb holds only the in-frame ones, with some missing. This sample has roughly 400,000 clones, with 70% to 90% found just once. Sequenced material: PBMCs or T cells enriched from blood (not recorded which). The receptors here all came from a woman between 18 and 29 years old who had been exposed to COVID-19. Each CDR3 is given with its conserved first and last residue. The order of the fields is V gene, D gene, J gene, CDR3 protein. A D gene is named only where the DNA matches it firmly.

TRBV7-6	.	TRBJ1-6	CASRALNSPLHF
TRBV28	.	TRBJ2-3	CASSFAGSGSTDTQYF
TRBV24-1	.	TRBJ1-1	CATRERQSRNTEAFF
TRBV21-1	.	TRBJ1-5	CASNRDGNQPQHF
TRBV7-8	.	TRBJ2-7	CATGTSNSYEQYF
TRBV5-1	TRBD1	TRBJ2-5	CASSFQGEETQYF
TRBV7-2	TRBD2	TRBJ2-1	CASSFLAGGFSYNEQFF
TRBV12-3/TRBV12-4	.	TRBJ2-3	CASSLERADTQYF
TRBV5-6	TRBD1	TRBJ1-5	CASSSLDREGQPQHF
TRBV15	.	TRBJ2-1	CATSNLASSSYNEQFF
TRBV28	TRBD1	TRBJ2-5	CASSPGGTGGAETQYF
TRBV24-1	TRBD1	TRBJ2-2	CATSASDRDTGELFF
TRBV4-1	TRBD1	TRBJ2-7	CASSPTLGNRGYYEQYF
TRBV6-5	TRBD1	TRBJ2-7	CASSYSRTGVSEQYF
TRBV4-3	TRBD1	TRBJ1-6	CASSQTGARGSYNSPLHF
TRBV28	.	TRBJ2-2	CASGGGTADPGELFF
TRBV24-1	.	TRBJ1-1	CATSGRGANTEAFF
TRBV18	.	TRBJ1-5	CASSPTGTQPQHF
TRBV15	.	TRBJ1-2	CATSRDAGYTF
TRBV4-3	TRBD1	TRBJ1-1	CASSQDVRGKFTEAFF
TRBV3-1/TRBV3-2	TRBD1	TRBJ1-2	CASSSVTGTGWVRSDGYTF
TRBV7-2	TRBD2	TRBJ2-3	CASSLGTSGNTDTQYF
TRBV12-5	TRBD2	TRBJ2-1	CASGLREERVF
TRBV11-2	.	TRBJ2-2	CASSVDRSNTGELFF
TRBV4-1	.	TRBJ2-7	CASSQSDYPGGEQYF
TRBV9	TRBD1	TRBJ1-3	CASSASGQGAGNTIYF
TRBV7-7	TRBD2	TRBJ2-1	CASSPGTSGVNEQFF
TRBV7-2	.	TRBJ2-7	CASSLRPGVVSEQYF
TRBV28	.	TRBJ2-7	CASSSTGYEQYF
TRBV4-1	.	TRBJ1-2	CASSQDFKKRGHGYTF
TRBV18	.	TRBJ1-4	CASSHGGATNEKLFF
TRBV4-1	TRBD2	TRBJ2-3	CASSPTSVGDDTQYF
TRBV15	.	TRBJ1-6	CATVKLGRGPNSPLHF
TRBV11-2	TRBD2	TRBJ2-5	CASSLGLLAGGRGQETQYF
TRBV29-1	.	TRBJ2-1	CSVGSVDGARWDEQFF
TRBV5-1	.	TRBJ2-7	CASSPTANYEQYF
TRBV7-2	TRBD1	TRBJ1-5	CASSSQGAQPQHF
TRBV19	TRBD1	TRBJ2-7	CASSPSQGSSYEQYF
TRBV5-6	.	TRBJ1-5	CASTFGGNSNQPQHF
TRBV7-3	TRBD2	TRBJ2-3	CASSISGGAVYTQYF
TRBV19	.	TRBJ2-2	CASSISQVTTGELFF
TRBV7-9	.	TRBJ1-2	CASSRDRFPYGYTF
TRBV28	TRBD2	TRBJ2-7	CASTPGLAGSYEQYF
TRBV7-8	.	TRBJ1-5	CASSLRRGREPQHF
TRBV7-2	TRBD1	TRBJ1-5	CASSFTGGGSNQPQHF
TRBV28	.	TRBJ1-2	CASSATGLRDGYTF
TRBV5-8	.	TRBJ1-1	CASSPLNTEAFF
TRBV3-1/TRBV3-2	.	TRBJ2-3	CASSQRRRGTDTQYF
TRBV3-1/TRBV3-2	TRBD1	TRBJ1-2	CASSRLAGGGGGYTF
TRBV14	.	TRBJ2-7	CASSHGAPGTFEQYF